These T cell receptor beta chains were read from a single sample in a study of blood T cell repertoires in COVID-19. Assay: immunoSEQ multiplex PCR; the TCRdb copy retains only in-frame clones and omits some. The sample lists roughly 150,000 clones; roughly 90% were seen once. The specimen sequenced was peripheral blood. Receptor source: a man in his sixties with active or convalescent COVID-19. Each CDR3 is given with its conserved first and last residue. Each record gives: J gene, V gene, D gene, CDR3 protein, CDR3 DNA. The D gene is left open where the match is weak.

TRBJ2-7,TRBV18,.,CASSPPLGTVSYEQYF,TGTGCCAGCTCACCACCGTTAGGAACAGTCTCCTACGAGCAGTACTTC
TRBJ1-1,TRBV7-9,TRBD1,CASSLASGQGRTEAFF,TGTGCCAGCAGCTTAGCGTCGGGACAGGGGAGAACTGAAGCTTTCTTT
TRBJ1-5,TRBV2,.,CATETGLREQPQHF,TGTGCCACCGAGACGGGCCTCAGGGAACAGCCCCAGCATTTT
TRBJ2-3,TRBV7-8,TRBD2,CASSLVDTSGGYADTQYF,TGTGCCAGCAGCTTAGTCGATACTAGCGGGGGGTACGCAGATACGCAGTATTTT
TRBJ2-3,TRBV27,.,CASSFGLATITDTQYF,TGTGCCAGCAGTTTTGGACTCGCAACTATCACAGATACGCAGTATTTT
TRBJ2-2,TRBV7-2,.,CASSPRDTPNTGELFF,TGTGCCAGCAGCCCCCGGGACACACCAAACACCGGGGAGCTGTTTTTT
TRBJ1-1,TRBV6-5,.,CASSYRRSNTEAFF,TGTGCCAGCAGTTACAGGAGGTCGAACACTGAAGCTTTCTTT
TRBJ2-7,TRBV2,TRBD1,CASSEGQGAYEQYF,TGTGCCAGCAGTGAGGGACAGGGTGCCTACGAGCAGTACTTC
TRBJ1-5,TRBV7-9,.,CASSFSSGALNQPQHF,TGTGCCAGCAGCTTTTCCTCAGGGGCTCTCAATCAGCCCCAGCATTTT
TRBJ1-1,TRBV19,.,CASQGGQKTEAFF,TGTGCCAGTCAGGGCGGACAGAAGACTGAAGCTTTCTTT
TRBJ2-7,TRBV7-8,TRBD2,CASSPIGASGGAGQYF,TGTGCCAGCAGCCCGATCGGGGCTAGCGGGGGGGCCGGGCAGTACTTC
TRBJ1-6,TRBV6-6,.,CASSYRSDSPLHF,TGTGCCAGCAGTTACCGTTCGGATTCACCCCTCCACTTT
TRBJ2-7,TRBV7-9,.,CASSLVAGMAHEQYF,TGTGCCAGCAGCTTAGTCGCAGGGATGGCCCACGAGCAGTACTTC